This entry lists 21 T cell receptor beta chains sequenced from one sample in a study of a mutant IDH1 vaccine in newly diagnosed glioma. Clones were sequenced by immunoSEQ multiplex PCR, and TCRdb holds only the in-frame ones, with some missing. Here the sample spans approximately 54,000 clones, 65% to 85% being singletons. This sample's time point: baseline, week 1 (first vaccination visit). Treatment reported: pre-vaccination baseline after standard-of-care therapy. The input for sequencing was PBMCs, taken from a glioma patient treated with radiotherapy, temozolomide or both. The receptors originated from a man younger than 35 with glioma.

The V and J genes are TRBV11-2 and TRBJ1-1; D gene ambiguous. The CDR3 loop spans 15 amino acids. V shed 2 bases and J shed 5 bases, with 15 bases lying between them. Germline V gives CDR1 SGHAT, CDR2 FQNNGV. The CDR3 nucleotides are TGTGCCAGCAGCTTAAGTTTGGGCAAAGGAACTGAAGCTTTCTTT. Protein: CASSLSLGKGTEAFF.

The chain is built from TRBV5-1 and TRBJ2-7; D is unclear. Germline-derived CDR1 and CDR2 are SGHRS and YFSETQ. The length of the CDR3 is 15 residues. V lost 4 bases and J lost 2, with 16 bases in between. CDR3 region: CASSPLVSSTYEQYF. The CDR3 DNA follows: TGCGCCAGCAGCCCACTCGTGTCCAGTACCTACGAGCAGTACTTC. Full variable domain (rest looked up from reference TRBV5-1 and TRBJ2-7): KAGVTQTPRYLIKTRGQQVTLSCSPISGHRSVSWYQQTPGQGLQFLFEYFSETQRNKGNFPGRFSGRQFSNSRSEMNVSTLELGDSALYLCASSPLVSSTYEQYFGPGTRLTVT.

The chain employs TRBV12-2 and TRBJ1-5. TRBV12-2 is a listed pseudogene. This CDR3 spans 15 amino acids. In DNA, the CDR3 is TGTGCAAGTCGCCCCCCTCGTGGTCCCCTAACGGCCCAGCATTTT. This sequence encodes CASRPPRGPLTAQHF.

The CDR3 loop reads CASSPRQWGRGGYTF. The CDR3 DNA follows: TGTGCCAGCAGTCCCCGGCAGTGGGGGAGGGGTGGCTACACCTTC. The chain is built from TRBV27 and TRBJ1-2; D perhaps matches TRBD1 (5 bases). Between the trimmed V and J ends, which lost 5 bases and 7 bases, there was a span of 20 bases. Germline-derived CDR1 and CDR2 are MNHEY and SMNVEV (reference sequence). The CDR3 runs to 15 residues.

V usage is TRBV27 and J usage is TRBJ2-5; 14 bases align to TRBD2. The trim removed 5 bases at V and 7 bases at J, leaving 6 bases unmatched. Germline-derived CDR1 and CDR2 are MNHEY and SMNVEV (reference sequence). The CDR3 loop spans 15 amino acids. The CDR3 DNA is TGTGCCAGCAGTACCGGGACTAGCGGGGGCGGGACCCAGTACTTC. Translated, it gives CASSTGTSGGGTQYF.

This clone showed up just a few times. V is TRBV30 and J is TRBJ1-1, with D unresolved. CDR3 length: 13 amino acids. The germline CDR1 and CDR2 sequences are GTSNPN and SVGIG (reference sequence). The V gene lost 0 bases and the J gene lost 5 bases, with 10 bases spanning the gap. CDR3 DNA: TGTGCCTGGAGTGTTCTCGTGTGGACTGAAGCTTTCTTT. Encoded protein: CAWSVLVWTEAFF.

This clone was observed at least ten times. The chain uses TRBV6-5 and TRBJ2-3, with a weak D call TRBD2 (5 bases). CDR1 is MNHEY and CDR2 is SVGAGI in the germline V gene. The length of the CDR3 is 14 residues. The V gene lost 7 bases and the J gene lost 3 bases, with 14 bases spanning the gap. The CDR3 spells CASTHGGYTDTQYF. The CDR3 DNA sequence: TGTGCCAGCACCCACGGAGGCTATACAGATACGCAGTATTTT.

V gene TRBV7-6 combines with J gene TRBJ1-1; D might be TRBD1 (5 bases). From germline, CDR1 is SGHVS and CDR2 FNYEAQ. This CDR3 contains 14 residues. The germline V and J ends were trimmed by 2 bases and 4 bases, with 11 bases remaining between them. In DNA, the CDR3 is TGTGCCAGCAGCTTAAATGGGGCGGGCACTGAAGCTTTCTTT. It is translated as CASSLNGAGTEAFF.

The rearrangement joins TRBV6-1 to TRBJ2-7; tentatively, D is TRBD1 (6 bases). This CDR3 contains 13 residues. V lost 6 bases to trimming and J lost 3 bases, with 12 bases between them. Per the germline V gene, CDR1 is MNHNS and CDR2 is SASEGT. DNA of the CDR3: TGTGCCAGCAGCATTATCAGGGGCTACGAGCAGTACTTC. Protein sequence: CASSIIRGYEQYF.

This rearrangement joins TRBV4-1 to TRBJ1-5; perhaps TRBD1 as D (6 bases). CDR1 MGHRA and CDR2 YSYEKL come from the germline V gene. The CDR3 is 14 amino acids. V lost 2 bases to trimming and J lost 9 bases, with 14 bases between them. CDR3 loop: CASSQLTGFRPQHF. In DNA form, the CDR3 reads TGCGCCAGCAGCCAATTGACAGGATTCCGGCCCCAGCATTTT.

The rearrangement joins TRBV10-3 to TRBJ2-5; TRBD1 is a possible D gene (6 bases). The CDR3 runs 17 residues. With 0 bases removed from V and 5 bases from J, the gap between germline ends came to 19 bases. From germline, CDR1 is ENHRY and CDR2 SYGVKD. CDR3: CAISESYGQLGHETQYF. In nucleotides, the CDR3 is TGTGCCATCAGTGAGTCCTACGGACAGCTGGGCCATGAGACCCAGTACTTC.

The V gene is TRBV4-3, the J gene TRBJ1-1; 8 nucleotides match TRBD1. The CDR3 consists of 16 residues. CDR1 is LGHNA and CDR2 is YSLEER in the germline V gene. V lost 0 bases to trimming and J lost 3 bases; unmatched junction nucleotides: 6. The DNA for the CDR3 is TGCGCCAGCAGCCAAGATCGGACAGGGTGGGACACTGAAGCTTTCTTT. Amino acid sequence: CASSQDRTGWDTEAFF.

The chain couples TRBV5-1 to TRBJ2-2; 7 nucleotides align to TRBD1. V lost 2 bases and J lost 5; bases outside the gene matches: 6. This CDR3 spans 15 amino acids. CDR1 and CDR2 from the germline V gene are SGHRS and YFSETQ. The CDR3 loop reads CASSLEGAQTGELFF. DNA for the CDR3: TGCGCCAGCAGCTTAGAGGGGGCGCAAACCGGGGAGCTGTTTTTT.

The CDR3 region is CASSLSLGPDTQYF. The DNA of the CDR3 is TGCGCCAGCAGCTTGTCGTTGGGCCCAGATACGCAGTATTTT. This sequence joins TRBV5-1 and TRBJ2-3, with unresolved D. The CDR3 extends over 14 amino acids. Trimming took 1 base from V and 4 from J, leaving 10 bases between them. Germline values: CDR1 SGHRS, CDR2 YFSETQ.

The rearrangement links TRBV9 to TRBJ2-2; a possible D gene is TRBD2 (5 bases). The V gene's germline CDR1 is SGDLS and CDR2 YYNGEE. The V and J ends lost 6 bases and 3 bases respectively, with 15 bases between them. CDR3 size: 15 residues. The CDR3 region is CASTMGATHTGELFF. In DNA, the CDR3 is TGTGCCAGCACTATGGGAGCTACTCACACCGGGGAGCTGTTTTTT.

This clone was seen just once. V usage is TRBV11-2 and J usage is TRBJ2-6; 9 nucleotides agree with TRBD2. With 4 bases clipped from V and 0 bases from J, the junction kept 7 bases outside the gene matches. This CDR3 comprises 18 residues. Germline CDR1 SGHAT, CDR2 FQNNGV. The DNA for the CDR3 is TGTGCCAGCAGCTACATACTAGCGGGCTCCTCTGGGGCCAACGTCCTGACTTTC. Translation: CASSYILAGSSGANVLTF.

This rearrangement joins TRBV7-2 to TRBJ1-5, with TRBD1 as a possible D gene (5 bases). The V and J ends lost 8 bases and 7 bases respectively, with 9 bases between them. Germline V CDR1 and CDR2: SGHTA, FQGNSA. The CDR3 is made up of 11 amino acids. CDR3 residues: CASGAWQPQHF. In DNA form, the CDR3 reads TGTGCCAGCGGGGCATGGCAGCCCCAGCATTTT.

In this sample, this clone turned up once. This chain connects TRBV7-9 to TRBJ2-7; possible D gene TRBD1, 6 bases. The germline V and J ends were trimmed by 2 bases and 2 bases, with 7 bases remaining between them. The CDR3 spans 13 residues. Germline-derived CDR1 and CDR2 are SEHNR and FQNEAQ (reference sequence). CDR3 sequence reads: CASSLPGAYEQYF. The CDR3 DNA reads TGTGCCAGCAGCTTACCAGGGGCCTACGAGCAGTACTTC.

J is TRBJ2-7 and V is TRBV2; D tentatively fits TRBD1 or TRBD2 (5 bases each). The CDR3 length is 15 residues. Germline values: CDR1 SNHLY, CDR2 FYNNEI. Trimming took 1 base from V and 2 from J, leaving 12 bases between them. CDR3 sequence: CASSEERGSPYEQYF. In nucleotides, the CDR3 is TGTGCCAGCAGTGAAGAGAGGGGTTCCCCCTACGAGCAGTACTTC.

V and J are TRBV7-9 and TRBJ1-1; possibly TRBD1 for D (5 bases). V was clipped by 5 bases and J by 7 bases, with 11 bases between them. This CDR3 spans 12 amino acids. Germline-derived CDR1 and CDR2 are SEHNR and FQNEAQ (reference sequence). The CDR3 DNA reads as TGTGCCAGCAGCGATCAGGGAGGTGAAGCTTTCTTT. Translating gives CASSDQGGEAFF.

The chain joins TRBV19 to TRBJ1-5; 7 nucleotides line up with TRBD1. The CDR3 runs to 14 residues. The V gene end was trimmed by 10 bases and the J gene end by 3 bases; junction bases not matched to a gene: 9. Germline V CDR1 and CDR2: LNHDA, SQIVND (reference sequence). CDR3 in DNA: TGTGCCACCTTGGGGGGACAGTACAATCAGCCCCAGCATTTT. Its protein product is CATLGGQYNQPQHF.